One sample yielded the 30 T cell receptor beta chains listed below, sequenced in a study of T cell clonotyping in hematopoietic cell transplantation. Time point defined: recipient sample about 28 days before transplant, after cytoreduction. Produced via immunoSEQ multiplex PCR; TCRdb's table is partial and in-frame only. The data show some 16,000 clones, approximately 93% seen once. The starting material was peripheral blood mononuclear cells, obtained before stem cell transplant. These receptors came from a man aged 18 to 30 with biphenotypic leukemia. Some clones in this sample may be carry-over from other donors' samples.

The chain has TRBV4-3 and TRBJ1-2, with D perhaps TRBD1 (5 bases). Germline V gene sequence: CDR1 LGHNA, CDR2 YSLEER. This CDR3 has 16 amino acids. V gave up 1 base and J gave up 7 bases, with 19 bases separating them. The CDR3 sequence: CASSQALVGGAGGYTF. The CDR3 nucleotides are TGCGCCAGCAGCCAAGCTTTAGTCGGAGGGGCTGGTGGCTACACCTTC.

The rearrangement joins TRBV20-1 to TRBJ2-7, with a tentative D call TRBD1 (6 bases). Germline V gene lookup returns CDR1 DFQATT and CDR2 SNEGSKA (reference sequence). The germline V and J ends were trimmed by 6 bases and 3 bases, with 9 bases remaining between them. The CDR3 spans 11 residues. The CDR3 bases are TGCAGTGCGCCACAGGGCTACGAGCAGTACTTC. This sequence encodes CSAPQGYEQYF.

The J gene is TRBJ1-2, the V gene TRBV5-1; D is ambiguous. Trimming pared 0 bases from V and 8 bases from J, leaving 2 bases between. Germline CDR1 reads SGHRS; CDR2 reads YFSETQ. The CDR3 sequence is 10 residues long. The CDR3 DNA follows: TGCGCCAGCAGCTTGGGGGGCTACACCTTC. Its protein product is CASSLGGYTF.

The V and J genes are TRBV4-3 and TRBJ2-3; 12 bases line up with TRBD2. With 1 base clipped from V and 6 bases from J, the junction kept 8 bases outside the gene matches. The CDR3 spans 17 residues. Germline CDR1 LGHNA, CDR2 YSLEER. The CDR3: CASSQVSSSGGVDTQYF. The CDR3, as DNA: TGCGCCAGCAGCCAAGTATCGTCTAGCGGGGGGGTGGATACGCAGTATTTT.

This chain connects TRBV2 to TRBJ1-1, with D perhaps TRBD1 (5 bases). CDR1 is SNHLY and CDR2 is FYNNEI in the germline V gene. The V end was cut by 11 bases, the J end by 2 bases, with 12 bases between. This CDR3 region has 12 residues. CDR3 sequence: CAGGIYNTEAFF. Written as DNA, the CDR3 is TGTGCCGGGGGGATTTATAACACTGAAGCTTTCTTT. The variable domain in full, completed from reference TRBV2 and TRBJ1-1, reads EPEVTQTPSHQVTQMGQEVILRCVPISNHLYFYWYRQILGQKVEFLVSFYNNEISEKSEIFDDQFSVERPDGSNFTLKIRSTKLEDSAMYFCAGGIYNTEAFFGQGTRLTVV.

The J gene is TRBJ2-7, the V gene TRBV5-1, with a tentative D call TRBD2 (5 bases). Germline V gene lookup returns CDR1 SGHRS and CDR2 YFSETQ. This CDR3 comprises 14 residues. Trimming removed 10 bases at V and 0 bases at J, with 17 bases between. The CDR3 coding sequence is TGCGCCCGAATGGTAGAGGGAAGCTCCTACGAGCAGTACGTC. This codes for CARMVEGSSYEQYV.

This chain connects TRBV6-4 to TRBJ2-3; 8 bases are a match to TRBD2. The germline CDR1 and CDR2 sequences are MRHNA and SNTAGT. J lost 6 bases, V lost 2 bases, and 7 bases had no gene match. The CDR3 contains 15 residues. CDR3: CASSDVGGAADTQYF. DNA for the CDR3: TGTGCCAGCAGTGACGTCGGGGGGGCGGCCGATACGCAGTATTTT.

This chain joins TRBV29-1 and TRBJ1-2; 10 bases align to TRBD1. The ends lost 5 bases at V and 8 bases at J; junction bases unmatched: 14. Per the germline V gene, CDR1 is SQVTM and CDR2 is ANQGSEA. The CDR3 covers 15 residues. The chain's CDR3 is CSVTKRDRGPRGYTF. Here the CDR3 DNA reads TGCAGCGTTACGAAACGCGACAGGGGGCCTCGCGGCTACACCTTC.

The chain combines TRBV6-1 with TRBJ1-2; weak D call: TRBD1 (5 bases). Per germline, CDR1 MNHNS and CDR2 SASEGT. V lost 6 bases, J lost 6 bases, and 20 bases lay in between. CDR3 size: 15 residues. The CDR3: CASRDIGAEINGYTF. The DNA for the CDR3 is TGTGCCAGCAGGGATATAGGGGCCGAAATTAATGGCTACACCTTC.

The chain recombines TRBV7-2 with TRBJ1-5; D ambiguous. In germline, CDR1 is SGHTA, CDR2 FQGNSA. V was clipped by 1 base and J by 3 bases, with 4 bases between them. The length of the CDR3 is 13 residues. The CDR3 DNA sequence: TGTGCCAGCAGCTTAGTGGTCAATCAGCCCCAGCATTTT. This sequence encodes CASSLVVNQPQHF.

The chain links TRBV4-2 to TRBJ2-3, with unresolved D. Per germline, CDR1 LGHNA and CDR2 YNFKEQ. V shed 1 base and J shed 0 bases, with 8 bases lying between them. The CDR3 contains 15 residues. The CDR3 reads CASSQAGASTDTQYF. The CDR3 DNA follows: TGTGCCAGCAGCCAAGCTGGCGCTAGCACAGATACGCAGTATTTT.

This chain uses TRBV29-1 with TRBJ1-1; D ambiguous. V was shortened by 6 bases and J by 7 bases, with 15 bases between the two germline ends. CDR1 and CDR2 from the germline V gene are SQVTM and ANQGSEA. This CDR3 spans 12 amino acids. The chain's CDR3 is CSVEVVGVEAFF. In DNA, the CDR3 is TGCAGCGTAGAGGTAGTTGGGGTTGAAGCTTTCTTT.

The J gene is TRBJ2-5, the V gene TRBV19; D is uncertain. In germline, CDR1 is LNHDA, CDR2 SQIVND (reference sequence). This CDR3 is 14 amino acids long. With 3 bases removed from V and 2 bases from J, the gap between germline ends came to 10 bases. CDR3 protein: CASSIFPEQETQYF. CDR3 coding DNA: TGTGCCAGTAGTATTTTCCCGGAACAAGAGACCCAGTACTTC. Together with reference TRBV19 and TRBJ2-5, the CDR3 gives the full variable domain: DGGITQSPKYLFRKEGQNVTLSCEQNLNHDAMYWYRQDPGQGLRLIYYSQIVNDFQKGDIAEGYSVSREKKESFPLTVTSAQKNPTAFYLCASSIFPEQETQYFGPGTRLLVL.

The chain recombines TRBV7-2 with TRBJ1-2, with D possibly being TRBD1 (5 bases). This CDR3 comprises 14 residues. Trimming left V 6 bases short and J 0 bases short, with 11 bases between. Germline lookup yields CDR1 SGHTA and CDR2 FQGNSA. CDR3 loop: CASSPGNANYGYTF. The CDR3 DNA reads TGTGCCAGCAGTCCAGGGAATGCTAACTATGGCTACACCTTC.

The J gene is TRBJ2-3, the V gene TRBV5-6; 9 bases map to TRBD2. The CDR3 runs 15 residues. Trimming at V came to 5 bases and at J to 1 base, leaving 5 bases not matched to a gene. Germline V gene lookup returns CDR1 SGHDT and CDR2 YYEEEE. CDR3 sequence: CASRFSSGGTDTQYF. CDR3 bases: TGTGCCAGCAGATTTTCTAGCGGGGGCACAGATACGCAGTATTTT.

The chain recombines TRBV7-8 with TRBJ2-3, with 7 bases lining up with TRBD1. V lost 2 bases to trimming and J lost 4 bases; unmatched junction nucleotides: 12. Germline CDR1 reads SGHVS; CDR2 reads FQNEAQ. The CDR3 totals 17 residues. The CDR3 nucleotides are TGTGCCAGCAGCTTACTCTTCGCAGGGGGTTACGCAGATACGCAGTATTTT. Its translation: CASSLLFAGGYADTQYF.

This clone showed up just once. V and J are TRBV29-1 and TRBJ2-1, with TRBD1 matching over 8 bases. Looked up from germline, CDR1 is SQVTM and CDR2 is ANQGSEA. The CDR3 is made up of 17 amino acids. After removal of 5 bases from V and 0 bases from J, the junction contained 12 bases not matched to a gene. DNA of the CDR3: TGCAGCGTTCCCGGGACAGGTCGATCGGGCTCCTACAATGAGCAGTTCTTC. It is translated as CSVPGTGRSGSYNEQFF.

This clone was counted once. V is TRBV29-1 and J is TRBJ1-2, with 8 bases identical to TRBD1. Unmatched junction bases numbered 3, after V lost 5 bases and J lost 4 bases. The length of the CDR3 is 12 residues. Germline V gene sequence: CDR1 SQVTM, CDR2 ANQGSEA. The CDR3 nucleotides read TGCAGCGTTTCGACAGGGGCCTATGGCTACACCTTC. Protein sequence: CSVSTGAYGYTF.

The CDR3 here is CATRSEAEAFF. The CDR3, as DNA: TGTGCCACGAGATCGGAGGCTGAAGCTTTCTTT. V and J are TRBV2 and TRBJ1-1; D gene ambiguous. Trimming removed 10 bases from V and 6 bases from J, with 12 bases in between. The CDR3 length is 11 residues. The germline V gene encodes CDR1 SNHLY and CDR2 FYNNEI.

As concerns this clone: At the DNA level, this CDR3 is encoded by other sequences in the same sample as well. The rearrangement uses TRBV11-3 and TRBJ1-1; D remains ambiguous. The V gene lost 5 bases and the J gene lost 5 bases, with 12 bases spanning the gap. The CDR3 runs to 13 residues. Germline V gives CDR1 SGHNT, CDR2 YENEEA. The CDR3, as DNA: TGTGCCAGCAGCCTTAGATGGGGTACTGAAGCTTTCTTT. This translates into CASSLRWGTEAFF.

The CDR3 DNA sequence: TGCGCCAGCAGCCAAGAAACCCCGGGCCCCTACGAGCAGTACTTC. Its protein product is CASSQETPGPYEQYF. The V and J genes are TRBV4-3 and TRBJ2-7; D is unresolved. V lost 0 bases and J lost 2, with 11 bases in between. Per the germline V gene, CDR1 is LGHNA and CDR2 is YSLEER. The CDR3 runs 15 residues.

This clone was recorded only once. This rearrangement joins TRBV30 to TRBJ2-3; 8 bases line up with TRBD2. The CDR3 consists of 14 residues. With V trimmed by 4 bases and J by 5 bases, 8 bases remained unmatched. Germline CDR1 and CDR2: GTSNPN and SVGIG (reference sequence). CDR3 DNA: TGTGCCTGGACCGACCCGGGGGGGCAAGATACGCAGTATTTT. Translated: CAWTDPGGQDTQYF.

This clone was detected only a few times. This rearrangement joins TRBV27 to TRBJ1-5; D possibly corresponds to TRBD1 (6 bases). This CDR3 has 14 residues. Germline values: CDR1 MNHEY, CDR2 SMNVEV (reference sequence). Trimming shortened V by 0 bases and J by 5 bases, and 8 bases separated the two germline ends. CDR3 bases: TGTGCCAGCAGTTTATCGGGGGGCCATCAGCCCCAGCATTTT. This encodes CASSLSGGHQPQHF.

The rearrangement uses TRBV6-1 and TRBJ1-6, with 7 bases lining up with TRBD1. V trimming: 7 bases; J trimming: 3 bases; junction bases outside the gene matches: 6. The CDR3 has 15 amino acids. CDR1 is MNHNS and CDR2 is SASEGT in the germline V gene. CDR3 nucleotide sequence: TGTGCCAGCATAGGGGACAGAATCTATAATTCACCCCTCCACTTT. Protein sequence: CASIGDRIYNSPLHF.

The CDR3 here is CASSLGGYSDYGYTF. The CDR3 DNA reads TGTGCCAGCAGCCTAGGGGGGTACAGCGACTATGGCTACACCTTC. The genes are TRBV6-6 and TRBJ1-2; D is possibly TRBD1 (6 bases). CDR1 MNHNY and CDR2 SVGAGI come from the germline V gene (reference sequence). The CDR3 is 15 amino acids. V shed 6 bases and J shed 3 bases, with 17 bases lying between them.

The CDR3 sequence: CASSLWGSGNTIYF. For the CDR3, the DNA is TGTGCCAGCAGCTTATGGGGCTCTGGAAACACCATATATTTT. The J gene is TRBJ1-3, the V gene TRBV7-6; D gene unclear. Germline V CDR1 and CDR2: SGHVS, FNYEAQ. V was shortened by 2 bases and J by 0 bases, with 5 bases between the two germline ends. The CDR3 is 14 residues long.

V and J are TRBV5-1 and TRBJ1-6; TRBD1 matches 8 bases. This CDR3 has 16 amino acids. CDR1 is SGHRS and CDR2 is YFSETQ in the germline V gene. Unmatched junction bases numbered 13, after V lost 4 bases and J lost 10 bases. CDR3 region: CASSITGTGVGSPLHF. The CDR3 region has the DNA TGCGCCAGCAGCATCACCGGGACAGGAGTTGGGTCACCCCTCCACTTT.

The CDR3 region is CSVGGWDTQYF. In nucleotides, the CDR3 is TGCAGTGTAGGTGGCTGGGATACGCAGTATTTT. The genes are TRBV20-1 and TRBJ2-3; D unresolved. The V end was cut by 7 bases, the J end by 6 bases, with 11 bases between. The CDR3 is 11 residues long. Germline V gene sequence: CDR1 DFQATT, CDR2 SNEGSKA (reference sequence).

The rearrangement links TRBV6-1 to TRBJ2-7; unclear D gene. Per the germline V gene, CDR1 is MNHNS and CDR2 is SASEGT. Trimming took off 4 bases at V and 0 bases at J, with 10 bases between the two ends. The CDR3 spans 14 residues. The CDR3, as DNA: TGTGCCAGCAGTGCGGCCTTTAGCTCCTACGAGCAGTACTTC. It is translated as CASSAAFSSYEQYF.

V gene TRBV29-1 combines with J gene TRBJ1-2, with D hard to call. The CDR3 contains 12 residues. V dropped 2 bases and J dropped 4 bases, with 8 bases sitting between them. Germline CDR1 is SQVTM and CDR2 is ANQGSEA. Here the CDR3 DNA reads TGCAGCGTTGAAAGAATTCGCTATGGCTACACCTTC. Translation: CSVERIRYGYTF.